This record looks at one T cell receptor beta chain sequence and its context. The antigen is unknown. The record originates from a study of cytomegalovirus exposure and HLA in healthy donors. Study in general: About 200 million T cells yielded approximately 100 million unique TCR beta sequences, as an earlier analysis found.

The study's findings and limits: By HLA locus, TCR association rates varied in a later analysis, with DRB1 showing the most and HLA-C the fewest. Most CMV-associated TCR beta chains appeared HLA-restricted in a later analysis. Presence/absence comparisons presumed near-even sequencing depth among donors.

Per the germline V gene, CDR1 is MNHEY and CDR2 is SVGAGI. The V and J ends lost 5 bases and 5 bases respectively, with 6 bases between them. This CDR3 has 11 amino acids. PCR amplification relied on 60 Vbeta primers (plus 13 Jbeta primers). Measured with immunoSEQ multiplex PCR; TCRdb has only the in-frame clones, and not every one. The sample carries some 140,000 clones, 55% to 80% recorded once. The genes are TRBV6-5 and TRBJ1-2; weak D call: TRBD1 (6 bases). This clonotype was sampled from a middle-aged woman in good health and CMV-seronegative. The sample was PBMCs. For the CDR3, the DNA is TGTGCCAGCAGTGGACAGTATGGCTACACCTTC. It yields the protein CASSGQYGYTF.